The clone carrying this T cell receptor (beta chain) was observed a few times. Its antigen is as yet unknown. V was clipped by 8 bases and J by 4 bases; unmatched bases: 4. The CDR3 extends over 13 amino acids. This entry is derived from a study of T cell repertoires in cytomegalovirus infection. General study findings and limits: Frequencies of public TCR beta families were cumulated, and this identified carriers of CMV plus the relevant HLA.

MiXCR was run by TCRdb on the reads, yielding one entry per CDR3 protein. This sample carries approximately 100,000 distinct CDR3 sequences, roughly 30% of them seen once, and the ten largest clones take around 80%. V usage is TRBV12-3 or TRBV12-4 and J usage is TRBJ1-5, with TRBD1 identical over 8 bases. The specimen comprised CD8+ T cells from cultured PBMCs, sampled from culture after CMV antigen stimulation. This TCR was sampled from a human donor in good health (CMV status not recorded). Some clones in this sample may be carry-over from other donors' samples. The CDR3 here is CASLTGVNQPQHF. The CDR3 DNA reads TGTGCCAGCCTGACAGGGGTTAATCAGCCCCAGCATTTT.